This entry lists 17 T cell receptor beta chains sequenced from one sample in a study of cytomegalovirus exposure and HLA in healthy donors (dated by TCRdb to 2016 to 2017). Library generation was performed with the immunoSEQ multiplex PCR assay. For the multiplex PCR, a mixture combining 60 forward primers for TCR Vbeta segments and 13 reverse primers for TCR Jbeta segments was used. The clones in this table, taken by TCRdb from immuneACCESS, are in-frame only. Not every clone is retained; where verified, under half of the shortfall comes from an unresolved V gene, and the cause of the rest is unknown. In this sample the table shows around 91,000 clones, around 64% of which occur a single time. 2.5% to 3.5% of the sample is taken by the ten largest. Material: PBMCs. The receptors were sampled from a man aged 55 to 70 in good health and CMV-seronegative.

V gene TRBV5-1 combines with J gene TRBJ2-3; D may be TRBD2 (6 bases). Germline CDR1 and CDR2: SGHRS and YFSETQ. V shed 5 bases and J shed 0 bases, with 10 bases lying between them. This CDR3 has 14 residues. CDR3 DNA sequence: TGCGCCAGCAGGGGGACTCTTAGCACAGATACGCAGTATTTT. Translating it yields CASRGTLSTDTQYF.

The chain joins TRBV5-1 to TRBJ2-3; D is perhaps TRBD2 (6 bases). V was pared by 0 bases and J by 2 bases, with 10 bases between. The CDR3 is 15 amino acids. Germline V gene data show CDR1 as SGHRS and CDR2 as YFSETQ. CDR3 bases: TGCGCCAGCAGCTTGGTCGCGGGGTACACAGATACGCAGTATTTT. It specifies CASSLVAGYTDTQYF.

The V gene is TRBV19, the J gene TRBJ1-6, with 8 bases identical to TRBD1. This CDR3 is 14 amino acids long. Losses at the gene ends were 6 bases for V and 7 bases for J; bases not matched to a gene: 5. The germline V gene encodes CDR1 LNHDA and CDR2 SQIVND (reference sequence). The CDR3 DNA is TGTGCCAGTAGACCGGGACAGGCGAATTCACCCCTCCACTTT. Amino acid sequence: CASRPGQANSPLHF.

This chain links TRBV23-1 with TRBJ1-3; TRBD1 matches 9 bases. TRBV23-1 is placed among ORFs of uncertain function. CDR3 size: 17 residues. V was clipped by 8 bases and J by 3 bases; unmatched bases: 14. Here the CDR3 reads CASSTPGQGEFGNTIYF. In nucleotides, the CDR3 is TGCGCCAGCTCGACCCCGGGACAGGGTGAATTTGGAAACACCATATATTTT.

V gene TRBV27 combines with J gene TRBJ2-4; possibly TRBD2 for D (5 bases). The CDR3 runs 17 residues. Germline CDR1 reads MNHEY; CDR2 reads SMNVEV (reference sequence). Deletions cut 3 bases from V and 6 bases from J, with 21 bases between. In nucleotides, the CDR3 is TGTGCCAGCAGTTTTTTTAACCATAACGGGGTGCGAAACATTCAGTACTTC. Translating it yields CASSFFNHNGVRNIQYF.

This rearrangement joins TRBV29-1 to TRBJ2-5; no firm D call. CDR1 and CDR2 from the germline V gene are SQVTM and ANQGSEA. The CDR3 totals 14 residues. The V end lost 4 bases, the J end lost 1 base, and 13 bases lay between the germline ends. The CDR3 sequence is CSVVRNSRQETQYF. The CDR3, as DNA: TGCAGCGTTGTACGTAACAGCCGCCAAGAGACCCAGTACTTC.

The rearrangement uses TRBV2 and TRBJ1-2; D unclear. V dropped 5 bases and J dropped 5 bases, with 9 bases sitting between them. Germline V gene lookup returns CDR1 SNHLY and CDR2 FYNNEI. The CDR3 has 12 amino acids. CDR3 protein: CASSLDQYGYTF. The CDR3 DNA follows: TGTGCCAGCAGTCTAGACCAATATGGCTACACCTTC.

There are a few counts of this clone. The V and J genes are TRBV11-3 and TRBJ2-1, with D uncertain. The CDR3 totals 12 residues. The germline V gene encodes CDR1 SGHNT and CDR2 YENEEA. Between the trimmed V and J ends, which lost 0 bases and 9 bases, there was a span of 6 bases. The CDR3 nucleotides read TGTGCCAGCAGCTTAGATCGGGTTGAGCAGTTCTTC. It translates to CASSLDRVEQFF.

This clone was recorded once. Other nucleotide sequences in the sample specify the same CDR3. This chain uses TRBV25-1 with TRBJ2-7, with TRBD2 matching 7 bases. The CDR3 is made up of 15 amino acids. J lost 3 bases, V lost 1 base, and 6 bases had no gene match. Looked up from germline, CDR1 is MGHDK and CDR2 is SYGVNS. As DNA, the CDR3 is TGTGCCAGCAGTGAATGGGGGGGGAGAGGCTACGAGCAGTACTTC. Protein product: CASSEWGGRGYEQYF.

The chain is built from TRBV30 and TRBJ2-7, with 10 bases lining up with TRBD2. Germline assignment: CDR1 GTSNPN and CDR2 SVGIG (reference sequence). This CDR3 has 16 residues. The V gene end was trimmed by 2 bases and the J gene end by 2 bases; junction bases not matched to a gene: 9. The CDR3 loop reads CAWSKLGLAVTYEQYF. In nucleotides, the CDR3 is TGTGCCTGGAGTAAACTCGGACTAGCGGTGACCTACGAGCAGTACTTC.

This chain joins TRBV13 and TRBJ1-3, with D possibly matching TRBD1 (5 bases). The CDR3 consists of 15 residues. V shed 2 bases and J shed 2 bases, with 10 bases lying between them. Germline-derived CDR1 and CDR2 are PRHDT and FYEKMQ (reference sequence). The CDR3: CASSLRRAPGNTIYF. The CDR3 coding sequence is TGTGCCAGCAGCTTACGCAGGGCGCCTGGAAACACCATATATTTT.

This clone turned up a few times. The J gene is TRBJ2-2, the V gene TRBV6-5; no clear D. Trimming stripped 2 bases from V and 2 bases from J, with 9 bases between. The CDR3 covers 15 residues. Per the germline V gene, CDR1 is MNHEY and CDR2 is SVGAGI. DNA for the CDR3: TGTGCCAGCAGTTACAGCCGTAAAAACACCGGGGAGCTGTTTTTT. This translates into CASSYSRKNTGELFF.

The rearrangement links TRBV2 to TRBJ2-7; 10 bases map to TRBD2. Germline assignment: CDR1 SNHLY and CDR2 FYNNEI. The ends lost 8 bases at V and 3 bases at J; junction bases unmatched: 10. The CDR3 covers 15 residues. The CDR3 sequence: CASPPGLAENYEQYF. The CDR3 DNA reads TGTGCCAGCCCTCCCGGACTAGCGGAGAACTACGAGCAGTACTTC.

The table lists this clone with a few counts. The gene calls are TRBV6-5 and TRBJ1-1, with D perhaps TRBD1 (5 bases). Germline V gene data show CDR1 as MNHEY and CDR2 as SVGAGI. The CDR3 runs 14 residues. Trimming shortened V by 2 bases and J by 2 bases, and 9 bases separated the two germline ends. This chain's CDR3 is CASSYVDSNTEAFF. CDR3 sequence (DNA): TGTGCCAGCAGTTACGTCGACAGCAACACTGAAGCTTTCTTT.

J is TRBJ2-3 and V is TRBV6-5; TRBD2 might be the D (6 bases). Trimming took off 8 bases at V and 1 base at J, with 13 bases between the two ends. The CDR3 totals 14 residues. CDR1 and CDR2 (germline): MNHEY, SVGAGI. The CDR3, as DNA: TGTGCCAGCCTCGCAACGGGGGGCACAGATACGCAGTATTTT. It is translated as CASLATGGTDTQYF.

The gene calls are TRBV29-1 and TRBJ2-2, with D tentatively TRBD2 (6 bases). V shed 4 bases and J shed 6 bases, with 15 bases lying between them. This CDR3 comprises 14 residues. Germline V gene sequence: CDR1 SQVTM, CDR2 ANQGSEA. This CDR3 is CSVGPRGSAGELFF. The CDR3 DNA follows: TGCAGCGTTGGACCTCGGGGGTCAGCCGGGGAGCTGTTTTTT.

The genes are TRBV2 and TRBJ2-1; D is ambiguous. V was shortened by 4 bases and J by 5 bases, with 9 bases between the two germline ends. This CDR3 contains 13 residues. Germline V gene lookup returns CDR1 SNHLY and CDR2 FYNNEI. The CDR3, as DNA: TGTGCCAGCAGTGGGTCCAGCGACAATGAGCAGTTCTTC. This encodes CASSGSSDNEQFF. The full variable domain, its missing parts supplied by reference TRBV2 and TRBJ2-1, is EPEVTQTPSHQVTQMGQEVILRCVPISNHLYFYWYRQILGQKVEFLVSFYNNEISEKSEIFDDQFSVERPDGSNFTLKIRSTKLEDSAMYFCASSGSSDNEQFFGPGTRLTVL.